These 27 T cell receptor beta chains originate from one sample sequenced in a study of cytomegalovirus exposure and HLA in healthy donors. Generated by immunoSEQ multiplex PCR, the TCRdb table keeps only in-frame clones and is missing some. The table lists 98,000 or so clones, 90% to 96% of them singletons. The material sequenced was PBMCs. The receptors here all came from a woman aged 18-35 years in good health and CMV-seronegative.

The rearrangement links TRBV5-6 to TRBJ2-2, with 10 bases that match TRBD2. Germline CDR1 reads SGHDT; CDR2 reads YYEEEE. V gave up 0 bases and J gave up 4 bases; unmatched junction bases: 3. The CDR3 spans 16 residues. The CDR3 is CASSLGVAGGTGELFF. CDR3 DNA: TGTGCCAGCAGCTTGGGGGTAGCGGGGGGCACCGGGGAGCTGTTTTTT.

The chain combines TRBV2 with TRBJ1-2; D is unclear. Trimming left V 5 bases short and J 5 bases short, with 12 bases between. Germline loops: CDR1 SNHLY, CDR2 FYNNEI. The CDR3 is made up of 13 amino acids. The CDR3: CASSHDWRYGYTF. The CDR3 DNA sequence: TGTGCCAGCAGTCATGACTGGAGATATGGCTACACCTTC.

The chain is built from TRBV19 and TRBJ1-5, with a possible D match to TRBD1 (6 bases). This CDR3 contains 15 residues. Germline V gene lookup returns CDR1 LNHDA and CDR2 SQIVND (reference sequence). Trimming cost V 7 bases and J 3 bases, with 16 bases left between them. The CDR3, as DNA: TGTGCCAGTAAGACAGGTGGTAGTGTCAATCAGCCCCAGCATTTT. Translating it yields CASKTGGSVNQPQHF.

This clone was seen a handful of times. The chain employs TRBV6-1 and TRBJ2-3; 9 bases are shared with TRBD1. Germline V gives CDR1 MNHNS, CDR2 SASEGT. CDR3 length: 15 amino acids. The ends lost 3 bases at V and 4 bases at J; junction bases unmatched: 5. In DNA form, the CDR3 reads TGTGCCAGCAGTGAGACCGGGACAGGGTCAGATACGCAGTATTTT. It is translated as CASSETGTGSDTQYF.

The count of this clone is one. V and J are TRBV10-3 and TRBJ2-7; possible D gene TRBD1, 6 bases. V was clipped by 6 bases and J by 6 bases, with 12 bases between them. CDR1 is ENHRY, CDR2 SYGVKD, per germline. There are 12 residues in the CDR3. The DNA for the CDR3 is TGTGCCATCAGGGCAGGGGAGTTCGAGCAGTACTTC. Protein sequence: CAIRAGEFEQYF.

The chain joins TRBV5-1 to TRBJ1-2; 8 nucleotides agree with TRBD1. The CDR3 has 16 residues. The germline V gene has CDR1 SGHRS and CDR2 YFSETQ. With 0 bases clipped from V and 4 bases from J, the junction kept 8 bases outside the gene matches. The CDR3 nucleotides read TGCGCCAGCAGCTTGGCCGGCAGGGGGCTGGGCTATGGCTACACCTTC. As protein: CASSLAGRGLGYGYTF.

The CDR3 DNA reads as TGTGCCAGCAGTGGGGCAGGGGACAATGAGCAGTTCTTC. Translated, it gives CASSGAGDNEQFF. The V gene is TRBV2, the J gene TRBJ2-1; perhaps TRBD1 as D (6 bases). Germline V gives CDR1 SNHLY, CDR2 FYNNEI. The CDR3 has 13 amino acids. Trimming removed 4 bases from V and 5 bases from J, with 9 bases in between.

V and J are TRBV18 and TRBJ1-1, with D perhaps matching TRBD1 (6 bases). There are 13 residues in the CDR3. CDR1 and CDR2 (germline): KGHSH, LQKENI. V was shortened by 5 bases and J by 2 bases, with 9 bases between the two germline ends. This chain's CDR3 is CASSTDSNTEAFF. The CDR3 DNA reads as TGTGCCAGCTCAACGGACAGTAACACTGAAGCTTTCTTT.

V usage is TRBV6-1 and J usage is TRBJ2-1; D remains ambiguous. V was pared by 6 bases and J by 10 bases, with 13 bases between. The V gene's germline CDR1 is MNHNS and CDR2 SASEGT. The CDR3 sequence is 12 residues long. The CDR3 region is CASRVNLREQFF. In DNA form, the CDR3 reads TGTGCCAGCAGGGTTAATCTCAGGGAGCAGTTCTTC.

V gene TRBV11-2 combines with J gene TRBJ2-2; D gene uncertain. The V gene lost 1 base and the J gene lost 0 bases, with 12 bases spanning the gap. The germline V gene encodes CDR1 SGHAT and CDR2 FQNNGV. CDR3 length: 17 residues. The CDR3 DNA is TGTGCCAGCAGCTTAGGAGGAGTCAGTACGAACACCGGGGAGCTGTTTTTT. Translated, it gives CASSLGGVSTNTGELFF.

The chain recombines TRBV18 with TRBJ2-5; 9 bases map to TRBD2. Germline V lookup: CDR1 KGHSH, CDR2 LQKENI. The length of the CDR3 is 16 residues. V gave up 0 bases and J gave up 1 base; unmatched junction bases: 3. CDR3 coding DNA: TGTGCCAGCTCACCACCGGCGGGGGGGTTCCAAGAGACCCAGTACTTC. Amino acid sequence: CASSPPAGGFQETQYF.

This chain joins TRBV5-1 and TRBJ2-3, with D maybe TRBD1 (5 bases). CDR1 and CDR2 from the germline V gene are SGHRS and YFSETQ. The CDR3 is made up of 14 amino acids. V was shortened by 4 bases and J by 0 bases, with 9 bases between the two germline ends. CDR3 nucleotides: TGCGCCAGCAGCCAACAGGATAGCACAGATACGCAGTATTTT. As protein: CASSQQDSTDTQYF.

This rearrangement joins TRBV6-6 to TRBJ1-2, with D unclear. The germline V gene has CDR1 MNHNY and CDR2 SVGAGI (reference sequence). V was cut by 8 bases and J by 0 bases, with 10 bases left in between. This CDR3 contains 13 residues. The CDR3 DNA follows: TGTGCCAGCGGTGTCGAGCCTAACTATGGCTACACCTTC. Protein sequence: CASGVEPNYGYTF.

The V and J genes are TRBV5-1 and TRBJ2-1, with D maybe TRBD1 (6 bases). The CDR3 contains 16 residues. Looked up from germline, CDR1 is SGHRS and CDR2 is YFSETQ. Trimming took off 0 bases at V and 4 bases at J, with 14 bases between the two ends. The CDR3 nucleotides read TGCGCCAGCAGCTTGGATAAAGGGACAACATACAATGAGCAGTTCTTC. It is translated as CASSLDKGTTYNEQFF.

The rearrangement uses TRBV30 and TRBJ1-1; 7 nucleotides match TRBD1. V lost 5 bases to trimming and J lost 3 bases; unmatched junction nucleotides: 9. The CDR3 spans 14 residues. Per the germline V gene, CDR1 is GTSNPN and CDR2 is SVGIG (reference sequence). CDR3 sequence reads: CAWVTGSLDTEAFF. The CDR3, as DNA: TGTGCCTGGGTGACAGGGAGTTTGGACACTGAAGCTTTCTTT.

The rearrangement uses TRBV6-1 and TRBJ2-7; 7 nucleotides match TRBD1. V shed 5 bases and J 5 bases; nucleotides not matched to a gene: 9. CDR1 and CDR2 from the germline V gene are MNHNS and SASEGT. The CDR3 sequence is 14 residues long. The CDR3 coding sequence is TGTGCCAGCAGTACTGACAGGGTTCGTGACGAGCAGTACTTC. This encodes CASSTDRVRDEQYF.

The V and J genes are TRBV9 and TRBJ2-3; 8 bases agree with TRBD2. The germline gives CDR1 SGDLS, CDR2 YYNGEE. J gave up 1 base and V 0 bases, and 4 bases lay outside the gene matches. CDR3 length: 16 residues. CDR3 in DNA: TGTGCCAGCAGCGTAGGTCCAGCGGGGGGCACAGATACGCAGTATTTT. Translated, it gives CASSVGPAGGTDTQYF.

This chain links TRBV5-6 with TRBJ1-3, with D possibly TRBD1 on 5 matching bases. The CDR3 has 16 amino acids. Germline V gene sequence: CDR1 SGHDT, CDR2 YYEEEE. V was cut by 3 bases and J by 0 bases, with 13 bases left in between. DNA of the CDR3: TGTGCCAGCAGCTGGGGGTTGGGGGGCTCTGGAAACACCATATATTTT. This translates into CASSWGLGGSGNTIYF.

The rearrangement links TRBV5-4 to TRBJ2-1, with TRBD2 matching 13 bases. This CDR3 is 17 amino acids long. Germline values: CDR1 SGHNT, CDR2 YYREEE (reference sequence). Unmatched junction bases numbered 10, after V lost 4 bases and J lost 6 bases. CDR3 bases: TGTGCCAGCAGCGACCGACTAGCGGGGGGACTATTCAATGAGCAGTTCTTC. Protein sequence: CASSDRLAGGLFNEQFF. Supplemented by reference TRBV5-4 and TRBJ2-1, the full variable domain reads ETGVTQSPTHLIKTRGQQVTLRCSSQSGHNTVSWYQQALGQGPQFIFQYYREEENGRGNFPPRFSGLQFPNYSSELNVNALELDDSALYLCASSDRLAGGLFNEQFFGPGTRLTVL.

This chain uses TRBV18 with TRBJ2-7, with TRBD2 identical over 7 bases. V dropped 2 bases and J dropped 0; count of bases not matched to a gene: 4. CDR3 length: 15 residues. The germline CDR1 and CDR2 sequences are KGHSH and LQKENI. The CDR3 reads CASSPWRGSSYEQYF. CDR3 nucleotide sequence: TGTGCCAGCTCACCATGGCGGGGGAGCTCCTACGAGCAGTACTTC.

V is TRBV5-4 and J is TRBJ2-1, with TRBD1 as a possible D gene (5 bases). CDR1 is SGHNT, CDR2 YYREEE, per germline (reference sequence). The CDR3 sequence is 18 residues long. Trimming took off 0 bases at V and 6 bases at J, with 22 bases between the two ends. The CDR3 loop is CASSLGRVQLDFSNEQFF. CDR3 coding DNA: TGTGCCAGCAGCTTGGGCAGGGTCCAACTTGATTTTTCCAATGAGCAGTTCTTC.

The chain has TRBV11-2 and TRBJ2-1, with TRBD2 matching 9 bases. Germline V CDR1 and CDR2: SGHAT, FQNNGV. The CDR3 has 15 amino acids. V dropped 1 base and J dropped 5; count of bases not matched to a gene: 3. The CDR3 region is CASSLGGGADNEQFF. CDR3 nucleotide sequence: TGTGCCAGCAGCTTAGGCGGGGGGGCGGACAATGAGCAGTTCTTC.

The chain employs TRBV9 and TRBJ2-5; 7 nucleotides match TRBD2. Germline CDR1 SGDLS, CDR2 YYNGEE. V shed 1 base and J 5 bases; nucleotides not matched to a gene: 8. This CDR3 is built from 15 residues. The CDR3 sequence is CASSVTWTSGETQYF. In DNA, the CDR3 is TGTGCCAGCAGCGTAACCTGGACTAGTGGGGAGACCCAGTACTTC. The entire variable domain, with the rest obtained from reference TRBV9 and TRBJ2-5, is as follows: DSGVTQTPKHLITATGQRVTLRCSPRSGDLSVYWYQQSLDQGLQFLIQYYNGEERAKGNILERFSAQQFPDLHSELNLSSLELGDSALYFCASSVTWTSGETQYFGPGTRLLVL.

The chain links TRBV7-9 to TRBJ1-6; the D is unclear. There are 16 residues in the CDR3. Germline CDR1 and CDR2: SEHNR and FQNEAQ (reference sequence). Trimming removed 1 base from V and 10 bases from J, with 17 bases in between. CDR3 coding DNA: TGTGCCAGCAGCTTAGACTTTGTGGGCCTTGGATCACCCCTCCACTTT. This translates into CASSLDFVGLGSPLHF.

The V and J genes are TRBV6-5 and TRBJ2-5; 9 bases line up with TRBD1. With 9 bases clipped from V and 4 bases from J, the junction kept 6 bases outside the gene matches. This CDR3 spans 13 amino acids. The germline V gene has CDR1 MNHEY and CDR2 SVGAGI. CDR3 amino acids: CASRTGDRETQYF. Here the CDR3 DNA reads TGTGCCAGTCGGACAGGGGATCGAGAGACCCAGTACTTC.

The chain couples TRBV5-1 to TRBJ2-3; perhaps TRBD2 as D (6 bases). CDR1 is SGHRS and CDR2 is YFSETQ in the germline V gene. The ends were cut back, 4 bases at V and 2 bases at J, with 14 bases in the middle. This CDR3 has 15 amino acids. Here the CDR3 reads CASSVPGDLTDTQYF. CDR3 nucleotides: TGCGCCAGCAGCGTGCCGGGGGACCTCACAGATACGCAGTATTTT.

This clone occurred once. The rearrangement links TRBV6-5 to TRBJ2-1, with 7 bases matching TRBD2. The V and J ends lost 2 bases and 6 bases, in that order; junction bases with no gene match: 1. CDR1 is MNHEY and CDR2 is SVGAGI in the germline V gene. The CDR3 contains 13 residues. CDR3 sequence: CASSYGTTNEQFF. The CDR3 bases are TGTGCCAGCAGTTACGGGACTACCAATGAGCAGTTCTTC.